What follows describes a single T cell receptor (beta chain). This record belongs to a study of blood T cell repertoires in COVID-19. About the research overall: Samples of COVID-19 (acute and convalescent) were obtained from the United States, Italy and Spain. PBMCs, B-cell-depleted T cells, or T cells were the source of the cDNA or gDNA that made up the material.

Per the study methods: Amplification with reference gene primers provided the estimates of nucleated cell counts. Sequenced by immunoSEQ multiplex PCR; TCRdb stores in-frame clones only, minus some. The V and J calls and clone size are taken from that table; D and trimming were inferred from the DNA. The sample contains tens of thousands of clones, approximately 90% of which appear only once. Trimming took off 2 bases at V and 4 bases at J, with 18 bases between the two ends. This CDR3 contains 17 residues. Germline CDR1 and CDR2: MGHRA and YSYEKL. Sequencing was done on a sample of peripheral blood. This clonotype originated in a man aged 50 to 60 with acute or convalescent COVID-19. The chain employs TRBV4-1 and TRBJ2-4, with D perhaps matching TRBD1 (7 bases). The chain's CDR3 is CASSQPTTGRRKNIQYF. The CDR3 nucleotides read TGCGCCAGCAGCCAACCTACGACAGGGAGGCGTAAAAACATTCAGTACTTC.